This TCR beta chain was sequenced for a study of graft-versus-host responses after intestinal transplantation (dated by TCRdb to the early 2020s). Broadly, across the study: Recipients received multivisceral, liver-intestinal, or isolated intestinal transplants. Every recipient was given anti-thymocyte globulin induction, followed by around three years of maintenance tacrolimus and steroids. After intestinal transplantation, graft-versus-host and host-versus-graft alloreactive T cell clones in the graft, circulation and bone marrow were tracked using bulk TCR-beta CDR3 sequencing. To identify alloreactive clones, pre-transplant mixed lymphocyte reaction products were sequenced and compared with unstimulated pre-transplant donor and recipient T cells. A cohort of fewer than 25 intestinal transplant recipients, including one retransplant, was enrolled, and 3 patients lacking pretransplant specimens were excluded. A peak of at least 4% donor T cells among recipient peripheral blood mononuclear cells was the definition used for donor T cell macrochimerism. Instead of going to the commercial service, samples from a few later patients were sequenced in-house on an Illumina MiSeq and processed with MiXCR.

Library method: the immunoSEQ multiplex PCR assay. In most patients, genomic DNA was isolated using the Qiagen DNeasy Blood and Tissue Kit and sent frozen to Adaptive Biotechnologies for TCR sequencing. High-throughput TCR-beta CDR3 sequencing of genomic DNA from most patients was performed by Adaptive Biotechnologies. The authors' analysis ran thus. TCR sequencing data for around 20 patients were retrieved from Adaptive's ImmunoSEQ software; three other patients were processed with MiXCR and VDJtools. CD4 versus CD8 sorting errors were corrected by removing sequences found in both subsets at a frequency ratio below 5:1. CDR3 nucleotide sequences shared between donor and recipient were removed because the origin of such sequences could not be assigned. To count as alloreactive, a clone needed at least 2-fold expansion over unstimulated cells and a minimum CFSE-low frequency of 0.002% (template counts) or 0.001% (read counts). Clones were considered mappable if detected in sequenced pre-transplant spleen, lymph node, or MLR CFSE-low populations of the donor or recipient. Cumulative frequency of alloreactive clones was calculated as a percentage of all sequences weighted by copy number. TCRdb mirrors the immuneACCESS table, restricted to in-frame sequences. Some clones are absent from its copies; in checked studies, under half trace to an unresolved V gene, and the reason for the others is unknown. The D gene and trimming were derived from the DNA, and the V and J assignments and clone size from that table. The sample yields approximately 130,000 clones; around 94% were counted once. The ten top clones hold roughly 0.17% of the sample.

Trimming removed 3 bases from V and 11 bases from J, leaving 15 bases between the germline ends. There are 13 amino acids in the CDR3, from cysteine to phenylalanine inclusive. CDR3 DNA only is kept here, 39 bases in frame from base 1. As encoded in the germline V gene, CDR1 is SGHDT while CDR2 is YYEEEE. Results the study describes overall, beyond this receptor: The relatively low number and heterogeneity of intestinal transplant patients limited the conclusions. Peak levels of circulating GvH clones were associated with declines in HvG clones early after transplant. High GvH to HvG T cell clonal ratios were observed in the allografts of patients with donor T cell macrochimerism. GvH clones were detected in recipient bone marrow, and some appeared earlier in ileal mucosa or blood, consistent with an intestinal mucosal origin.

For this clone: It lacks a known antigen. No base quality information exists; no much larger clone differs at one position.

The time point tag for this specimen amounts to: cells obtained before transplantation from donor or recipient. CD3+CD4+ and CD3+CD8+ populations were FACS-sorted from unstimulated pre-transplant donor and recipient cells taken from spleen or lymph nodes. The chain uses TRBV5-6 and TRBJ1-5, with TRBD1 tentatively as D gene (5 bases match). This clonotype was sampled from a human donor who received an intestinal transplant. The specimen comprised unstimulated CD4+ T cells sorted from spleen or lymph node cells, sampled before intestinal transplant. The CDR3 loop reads CASSSGLSRAQHF. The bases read TGTGCCAGCAGCTCCGGACTGAGCAGGGCCCAGCATTTT.